These T cell receptor beta chains were read from a single sample in a study of vaccination and CD4 T cells after COVID-19. TCRdb fed the PCR reads into MiXCR, producing one record per CDR3 protein. Here the sample spans about 10,000 distinct CDR3 sequences, almost 60% being singletons. These TCRs are of unknown antigen specificity. Sequences were obtained from CD4+ T cells from blood, cultured in vitro. These receptors were taken from a human donor who had recovered from COVID-19. Each CDR3 is given with its conserved first and last residue.

V: TRBV12-3/TRBV12-4
J: TRBJ2-1
CDR3: CASSKGTPSWNEQFF

V: TRBV19
J: TRBJ2-5
CDR3: CASSQGSQETQYF

V: TRBV7-9
J: TRBJ1-2
CDR3: CASSSPPPDGYTF

V: TRBV6-1
J: TRBJ2-7
CDR3: CASSRRPYEQYF

V: TRBV6-1
J: TRBJ2-3
CDR3: CASSTIPTDTQYF

V: TRBV19
J: TRBJ1-1
CDR3: CASSDRDRGSSFF

V: TRBV2
J: TRBJ1-5
CDR3: CASRTHAGPYQPQHF

V: TRBV6-2/TRBV6-3
J: TRBJ1-1
CDR3: CASSHSWSAEAFF

V: TRBV20-1
J: TRBJ1-2
CDR3: CSARGGGYTF

V: TRBV12-3/TRBV12-4
J: TRBJ2-5
CDR3: CASRGGGTAADRQYF

V: TRBV12-3/TRBV12-4
J: TRBJ1-1
CDR3: CASSRANTEAFF

V: TRBV19
J: TRBJ2-6
CDR3: CASSNPRMWRGANVLTF

V: TRBV11-2
J: TRBJ2-2
CDR3: CASSSPTGATGELFF

V: TRBV7-8
J: TRBJ2-2
CDR3: CASSYRGQSGELFF

V: TRBV7-6
J: TRBJ1-1
CDR3: CASSHGGQGTTEAFF

V: TRBV6-2/TRBV6-3
J: TRBJ2-7
CDR3: CASSVPYEQYF

V: TRBV20-1
J: TRBJ1-1
CDR3: CSASNIGNTEAFF

V: TRBV19
J: TRBJ1-5
CDR3: CASSMEGYSNQPQHF

V: TRBV18
J: TRBJ1-1
CDR3: CASSPDTMNTEAFF

V: TRBV11-3
J: TRBJ1-1
CDR3: CASSPGSRGSNTEAFF

V: TRBV12-3/TRBV12-4
J: TRBJ2-3
CDR3: CASSVTDTQYF

V: TRBV6-5
J: TRBJ1-1
CDR3: CASSYHDPEAFF

V: TRBV7-9
J: TRBJ2-1
CDR3: CASSLGVLVGSGSYNEQFF

V: TRBV27
J: TRBJ2-7
CDR3: CATRRGRGEAYEQYF